The source of this T cell receptor (beta chain) is a study of Ad26.COV2.S vaccination and SARS-CoV-2 variants. V was cut by 7 bases and J by 8 bases, with 18 bases left in between. CDR1 is SEHNR, CDR2 FQNEAQ, per germline (reference sequence). This CDR3 region has 14 residues. General study points: The study found similar non-spike TCR breadth in vaccine and placebo recipients.

The method was immunoSEQ multiplex PCR; TCRdb's version includes in-frame clones alone and lacks a portion of them. The sample has about 100,000 clones; about 78% are singletons. As concerns this clone: The antigen remains undetermined.

This chain connects TRBV7-9 to TRBJ2-1; D might be TRBD2 (6 bases). Sequenced material: peripheral blood, taken after recovery from COVID-19. This clonotype was sampled from a human donor who had recovered from COVID-19. The CDR3 nucleotides are TGTGCCAGCACCCCCCTGGCGGGGTTGGATGAGCAGTTCTTC. This sequence encodes CASTPLAGLDEQFF.